The T cell receptor beta chain described here comes from a study of shared clonotypes between healthy human individuals. Terminally differentiated effector memory CD45RA+ cells were left out of the naive CD8 fraction, which was CD45RO-negative and positively selected for CCR7. Germline-derived CDR1 and CDR2 are MNHEY and SMNVEV (reference sequence). V was cut by 0 bases and J by 3 bases, with 11 bases left in between. This CDR3 has 15 residues. The protocol was immunoSEQ multiplex PCR, while the TCRdb copy is restricted to in-frame clones and leaves out a portion. The sample has 700,000 to 950,000 clones, around 96% seen once.

The sequence came from a man aged 25 to 40 in good health. This sequence joins TRBV27 and TRBJ2-5; TRBD2 might be the D (5 bases). Sequencing used naive CD8+ T cells sorted from blood. The CDR3 DNA follows: TGTGCCAGCAGTTTATCGCCGGGGTCCAAAGAGACCCAGTACTTC. Its protein is CASSLSPGSKETQYF.